Given below is one T cell receptor beta chain in context. The count of this clone is one. Its specific antigen is unknown. Per-base qualities were not stored, and no clone one base away is much larger. Libraries were constructed by the immunoSEQ multiplex PCR assay. The clones in this table, taken by TCRdb from immuneACCESS, are in-frame only. Not every clone is retained; where verified, under half of the shortfall comes from an unresolved V gene, and the cause of the rest is unknown. The sample table contains roughly 52,000 clones; only one count was recorded for nearly 96% of them. Of the sample, approximately 1.9% falls within the top ten clones. The CDR3 starts with the cysteine, ends with the phenylalanine, and has 15 residues. Only the CDR3 portion is preserved as DNA: 45 bases, with reading frame beginning at the first base. V and J are truncated by 0 bases and 1 base respectively, leaving an intervening sequence of 9 bases. CDR1 LNHNV and CDR2 YYDKDF are derived from the germline V gene (reference sequence).

The data were taken from a study of control samples from healthy donors and cancer patients (dated by TCRdb to the early 2020s). The sequenced sample was blood. The rearranged chain carries TRBV15 and TRBJ1-1; the D gene is perhaps TRBD1, on 5 matching bases. The TCR comes from a woman in her thirties in good health. The nucleotides are TGTGCCACCAGCAGAGACAGGGCGGAGAACACTGAAGCTTTCTTT. This yields the protein CATSRDRAENTEAFF.